This T cell receptor (beta chain) was captured by sequencing in a study of CD8 T cells in ankylosing spondylitis. Whole-study results and caveats: Characteristic of ankylosing spondylitis blood, it appeared, was a TCR beta motif comprising fewer than 10 highly homologous variants. There was reportedly significant enrichment of clones that were disease-linked in matched ankylosing spondylitis synovial fluid. Peripheral blood held disease-linked clones only at relatively low frequency, and these were CD8+.

In making TCR beta libraries, quantitative 5'-RACE with molecular barcodes was used. Via MiXCR, TCRdb re-called the 5' RACE reads, giving one row per CDR3 protein. The table lists about 240,000 distinct CDR3 sequences, about 10% of them singletons, with under 7% in the top ten. Remarks on this clonotype: Antigen: not known. This may arise from a read error, as a much more abundant clone is one base away.

V was clipped by 1 base and J by 8 bases, with 15 bases between them. Germline-derived CDR1 and CDR2 are LGHNA and YNFKEQ. CDR3 length: 15 amino acids. The sequencing input was blood, either unsorted or a sorted T cell fraction (not recorded which). V is TRBV4-2 and J is TRBJ1-3, with D hard to call. This clonotype was sampled from a male donor with ankylosing spondylitis or in good health (not recorded which). CDR3 protein: CASSQVSSESDTIYF. CDR3 bases: TGTGCCAGCAGCCAAGTGTCGAGTGAGTCTGACACCATATATTTT.